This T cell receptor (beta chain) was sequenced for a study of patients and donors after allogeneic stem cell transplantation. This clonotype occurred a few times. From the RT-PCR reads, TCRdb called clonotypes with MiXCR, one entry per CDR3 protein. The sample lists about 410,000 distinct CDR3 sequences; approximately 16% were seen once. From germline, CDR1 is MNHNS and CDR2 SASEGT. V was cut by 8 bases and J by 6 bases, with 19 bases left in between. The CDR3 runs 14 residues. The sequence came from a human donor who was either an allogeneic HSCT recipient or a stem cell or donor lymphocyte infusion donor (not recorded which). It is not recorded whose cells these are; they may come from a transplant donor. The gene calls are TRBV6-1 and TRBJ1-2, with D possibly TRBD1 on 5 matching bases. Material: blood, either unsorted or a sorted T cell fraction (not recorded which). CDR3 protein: CASGTEHVRDGYTF. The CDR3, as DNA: TGTGCCAGCGGGACCGAGCATGTAAGGGATGGCTACACCTTC.